This T cell receptor (beta chain) was identified during a study of early T cells in non-severe SARS-CoV-2 infection. Overall study findings and caveats: Matching against VDJdb likely underestimated virus-specific expansions, favoring anti-spike CD8.

Germline CDR1 and CDR2: ENHRY and SYGVKD. There are 17 residues in the CDR3. J lost 2 bases, V lost 1 base, and 9 bases had no gene match. Individual cDNA molecules received unique molecular identifiers during library preparation. TCRdb reanalysed the 5' RACE reads using MiXCR and keeps one entry per CDR3 protein. There are tens of thousands of distinct CDR3 sequences in the sample; 12% occur only once, and roughly 3.9% lies in the top ten. Only a few counts were recorded for this clonotype. The antigen remains undetermined. Sequenced: whole blood. This receptor was identified in an adult who was a healthcare worker with PCR-confirmed SARS-CoV-2 infection or an uninfected control (not recorded which). The gene calls are TRBV10-3 and TRBJ2-5, with 8 bases aligning to TRBD2. This CDR3 is CAISEYVVREVQETQYF. CDR3 DNA: TGTGCCATCAGTGAGTACGTTGTGCGGGAGGTTCAAGAGACCCAGTACTTC.